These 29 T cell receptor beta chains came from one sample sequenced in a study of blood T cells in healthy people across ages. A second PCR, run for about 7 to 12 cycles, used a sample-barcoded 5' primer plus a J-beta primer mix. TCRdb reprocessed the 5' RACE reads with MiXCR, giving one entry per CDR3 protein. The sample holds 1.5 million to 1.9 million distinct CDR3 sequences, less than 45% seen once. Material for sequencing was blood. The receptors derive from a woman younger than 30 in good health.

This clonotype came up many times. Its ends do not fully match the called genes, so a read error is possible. The CDR3 here is CASSLGYTQYF. Here the CDR3 DNA reads TGTGCCAGCAGCTTAGGGTATACGCAGTATTTT. This rearrangement joins TRBV12-3 or TRBV12-4 to TRBJ2-3; D ambiguous. This CDR3 region has 11 residues.

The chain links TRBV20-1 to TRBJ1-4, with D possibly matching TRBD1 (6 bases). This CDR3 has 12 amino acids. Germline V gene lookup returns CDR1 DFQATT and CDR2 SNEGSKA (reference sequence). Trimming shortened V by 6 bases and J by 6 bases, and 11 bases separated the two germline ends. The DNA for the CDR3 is TGCAGTGCACGGGACACCCATGAAAAACTGTTTTTT. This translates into CSARDTHEKLFF.

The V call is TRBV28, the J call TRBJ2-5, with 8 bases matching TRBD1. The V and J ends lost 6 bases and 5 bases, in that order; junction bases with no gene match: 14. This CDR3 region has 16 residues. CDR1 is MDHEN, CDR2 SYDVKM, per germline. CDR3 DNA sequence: TGTGCCAGCAGCCCGGACAGGGCCCTTATGCATGAGACCCAGTACTTC. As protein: CASSPDRALMHETQYF.

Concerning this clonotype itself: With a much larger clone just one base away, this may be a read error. CDR3 nucleotide sequence: TGTGCCACCAGTGATCGGCTTGAGACGCAGTATTTT. This codes for CATSDRLETQYF. The chain carries TRBV24-1 and TRBJ2-3, with D unresolved. Germline V gives CDR1 KGHDR, CDR2 SFDVKD. The CDR3 is 12 residues long. The V and J ends lost 3 bases and 9 bases respectively, with 9 bases between them.

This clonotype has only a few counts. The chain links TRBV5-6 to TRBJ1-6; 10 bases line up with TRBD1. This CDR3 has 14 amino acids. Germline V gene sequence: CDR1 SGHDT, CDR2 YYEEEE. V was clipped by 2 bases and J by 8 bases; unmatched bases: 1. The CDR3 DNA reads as TGTGCCAGCAGCTTTGGACAGGGGGATTCACCCCTCCACTTT. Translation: CASSFGQGDSPLHF.

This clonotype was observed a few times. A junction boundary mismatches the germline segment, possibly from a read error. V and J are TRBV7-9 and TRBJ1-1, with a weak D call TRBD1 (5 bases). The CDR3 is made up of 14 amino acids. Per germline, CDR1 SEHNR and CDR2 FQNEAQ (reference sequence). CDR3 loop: CASSLAGINTEAFF. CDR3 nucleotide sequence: TGTGCCAGCAGTTTAGCAGGGATCAACACTGAAGCTTTCTTT.

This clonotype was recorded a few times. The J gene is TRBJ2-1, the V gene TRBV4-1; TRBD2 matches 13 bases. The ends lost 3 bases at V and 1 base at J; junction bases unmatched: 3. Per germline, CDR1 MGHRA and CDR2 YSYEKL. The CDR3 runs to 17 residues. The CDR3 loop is CASSHRTSGGSYNEQFF. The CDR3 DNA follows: TGCGCCAGCAGCCACAGGACTAGCGGGGGTTCCTACAATGAGCAGTTCTTC.

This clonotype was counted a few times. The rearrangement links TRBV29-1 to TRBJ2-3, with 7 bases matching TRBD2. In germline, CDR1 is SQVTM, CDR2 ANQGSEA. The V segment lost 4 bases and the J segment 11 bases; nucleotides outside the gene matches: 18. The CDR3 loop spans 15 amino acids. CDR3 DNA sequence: TGCAGCGTTGCCTATGAAGCGGGGAGACGGATTGTGCAGTATTTT. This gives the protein CSVAYEAGRRIVQYF.

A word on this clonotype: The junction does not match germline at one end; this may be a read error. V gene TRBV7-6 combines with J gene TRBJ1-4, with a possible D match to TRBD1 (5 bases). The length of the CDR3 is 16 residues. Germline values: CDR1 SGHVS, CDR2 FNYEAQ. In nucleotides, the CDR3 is TGTGCCAGCAGCTTACCCGTCGGGGCAACTAATGAAAAACCGTTTTTT. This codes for CASSLPVGATNEKPFF.

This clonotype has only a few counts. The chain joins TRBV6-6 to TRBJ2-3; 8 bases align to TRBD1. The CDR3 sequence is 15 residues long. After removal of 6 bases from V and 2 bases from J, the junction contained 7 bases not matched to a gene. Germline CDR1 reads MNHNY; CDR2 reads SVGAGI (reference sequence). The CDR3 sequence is CASRLGQVNTDTQYF. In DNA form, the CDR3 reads TGTGCCAGCAGACTGGGACAGGTGAACACAGATACGCAGTATTTT.

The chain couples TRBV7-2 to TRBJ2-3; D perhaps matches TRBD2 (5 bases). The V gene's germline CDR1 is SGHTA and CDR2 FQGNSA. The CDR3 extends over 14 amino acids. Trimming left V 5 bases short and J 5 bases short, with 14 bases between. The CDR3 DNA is TGTGCCAGCAGCGCCTTTATCGGGGAAGATACGCAGTATTTT. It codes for CASSAFIGEDTQYF.

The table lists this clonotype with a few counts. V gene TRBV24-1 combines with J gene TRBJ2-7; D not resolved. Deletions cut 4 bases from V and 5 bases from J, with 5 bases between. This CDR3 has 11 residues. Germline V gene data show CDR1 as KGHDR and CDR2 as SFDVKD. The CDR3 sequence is CATSDRHEQYF. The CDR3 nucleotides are TGTGCCACCAGTGACCGTCACGAGCAGTACTTC.

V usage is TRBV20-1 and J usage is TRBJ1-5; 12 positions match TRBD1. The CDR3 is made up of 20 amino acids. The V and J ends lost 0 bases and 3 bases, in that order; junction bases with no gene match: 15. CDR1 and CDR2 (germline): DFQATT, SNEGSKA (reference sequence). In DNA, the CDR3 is TGCAGTGCTAGAGATACTCCGGGACAGGGGGCGATCGGGAACAATCAGCCCCAGCATTTT. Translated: CSARDTPGQGAIGNNQPQHF.

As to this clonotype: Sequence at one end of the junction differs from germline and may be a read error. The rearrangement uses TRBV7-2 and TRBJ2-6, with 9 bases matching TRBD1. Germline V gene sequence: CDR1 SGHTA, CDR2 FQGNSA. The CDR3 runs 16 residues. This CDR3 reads CAGSGQGLAGANVLTF. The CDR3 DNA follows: TGTGCCGGCAGCGGACAGGGGTTGGCAGGGGCTAACGTCCTGACTTTC.

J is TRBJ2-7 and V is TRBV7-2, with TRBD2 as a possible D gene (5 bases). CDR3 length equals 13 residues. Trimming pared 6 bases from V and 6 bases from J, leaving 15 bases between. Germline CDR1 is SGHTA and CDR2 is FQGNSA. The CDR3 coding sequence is TGTGCCAGCAGGTATGACCTCCGGGGCGAGCAGTACTTC. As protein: CASRYDLRGEQYF.

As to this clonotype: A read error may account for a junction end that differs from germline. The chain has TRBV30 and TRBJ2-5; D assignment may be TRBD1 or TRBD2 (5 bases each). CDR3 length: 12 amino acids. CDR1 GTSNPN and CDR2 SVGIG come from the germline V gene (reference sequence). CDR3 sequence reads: CAGSPRGDEQYF. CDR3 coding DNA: TGTGCCGGGAGTCCACGGGGCGATGAGCAGTACTTC.

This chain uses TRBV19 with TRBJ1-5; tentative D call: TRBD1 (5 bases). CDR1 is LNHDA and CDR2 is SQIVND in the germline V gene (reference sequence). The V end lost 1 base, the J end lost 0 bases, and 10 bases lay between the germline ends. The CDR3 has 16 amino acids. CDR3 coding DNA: TGTGCCAGTAGTATAGGGGGGACTTATAGCAATCAGCCCCAGCATTTT. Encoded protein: CASSIGGTYSNQPQHF.

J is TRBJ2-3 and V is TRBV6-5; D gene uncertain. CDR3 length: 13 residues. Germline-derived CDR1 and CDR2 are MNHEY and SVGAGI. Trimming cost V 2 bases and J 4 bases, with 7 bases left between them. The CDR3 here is CASSYVFADTQYF. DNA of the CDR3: TGTGCCAGCAGTTACGTGTTTGCAGATACGCAGTATTTT.

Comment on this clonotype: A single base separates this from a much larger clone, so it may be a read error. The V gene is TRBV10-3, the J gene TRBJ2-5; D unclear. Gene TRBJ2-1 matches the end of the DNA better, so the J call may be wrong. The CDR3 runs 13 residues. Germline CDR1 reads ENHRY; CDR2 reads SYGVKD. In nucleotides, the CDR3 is TGTGCCATCAGTGCTTCCGACCAAGAGACCCAGTTCTTC. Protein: CAISASDQETQFF.

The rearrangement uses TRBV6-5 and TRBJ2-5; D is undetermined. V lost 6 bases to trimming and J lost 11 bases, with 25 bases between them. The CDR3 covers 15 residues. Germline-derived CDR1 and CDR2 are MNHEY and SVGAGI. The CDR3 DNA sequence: TGTGCCAGCAGACCCTCAGGCAAGGGAAACAATGAGCAGTACTTC. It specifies CASRPSGKGNNEQYF.

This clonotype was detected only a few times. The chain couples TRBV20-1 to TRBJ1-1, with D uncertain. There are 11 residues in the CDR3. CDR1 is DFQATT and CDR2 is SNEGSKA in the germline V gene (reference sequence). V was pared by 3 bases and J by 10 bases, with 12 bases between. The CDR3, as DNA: TGCAGTGCTAGCGAGTTTGGGCTAGCTTTCTTT. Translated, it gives CSASEFGLAFF.

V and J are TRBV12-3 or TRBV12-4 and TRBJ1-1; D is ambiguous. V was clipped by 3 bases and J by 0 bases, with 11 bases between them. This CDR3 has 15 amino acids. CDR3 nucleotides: TGTGCCAGCAGTTTGATCGGGTACCTGAACACTGAAGCTTTCTTT. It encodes CASSLIGYLNTEAFF.

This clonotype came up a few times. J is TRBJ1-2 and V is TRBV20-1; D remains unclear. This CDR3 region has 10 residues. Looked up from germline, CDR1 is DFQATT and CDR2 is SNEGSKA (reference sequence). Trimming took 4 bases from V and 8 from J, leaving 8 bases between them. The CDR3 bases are TGCAGTGCTATTAAGGAGGGCTACACCTTC. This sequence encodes CSAIKEGYTF.

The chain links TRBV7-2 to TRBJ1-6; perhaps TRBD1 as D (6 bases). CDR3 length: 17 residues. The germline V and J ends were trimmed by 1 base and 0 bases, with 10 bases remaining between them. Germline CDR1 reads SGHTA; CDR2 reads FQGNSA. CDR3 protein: CASSLVQGSSYNSPLHF. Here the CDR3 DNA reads TGTGCCAGCAGCTTAGTACAGGGATCCTCCTATAATTCACCCCTCCACTTT.

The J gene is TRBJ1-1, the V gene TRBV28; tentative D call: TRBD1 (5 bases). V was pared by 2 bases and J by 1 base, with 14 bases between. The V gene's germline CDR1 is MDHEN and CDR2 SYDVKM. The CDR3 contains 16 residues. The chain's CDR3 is CASSLSGAGTNTEAFF. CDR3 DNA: TGTGCCAGCAGTTTAAGCGGGGCGGGGACGAACACTGAAGCTTTCTTT.

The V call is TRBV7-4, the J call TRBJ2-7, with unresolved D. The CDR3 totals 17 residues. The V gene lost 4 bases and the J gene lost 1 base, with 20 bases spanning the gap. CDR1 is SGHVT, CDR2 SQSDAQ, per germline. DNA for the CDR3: TGTGCCAGCAGCTCTAACCCGCATAGAGAAAGGTCCTACGAGCAGTACTTC. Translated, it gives CASSSNPHRERSYEQYF.

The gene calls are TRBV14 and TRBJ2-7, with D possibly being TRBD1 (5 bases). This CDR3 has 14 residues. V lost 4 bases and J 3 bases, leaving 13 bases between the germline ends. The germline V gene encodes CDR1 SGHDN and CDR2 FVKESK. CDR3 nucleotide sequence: TGTGCCAGCAGCCCCAGGGATTTCTTCTACGAGCAGTACTTC. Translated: CASSPRDFFYEQYF.

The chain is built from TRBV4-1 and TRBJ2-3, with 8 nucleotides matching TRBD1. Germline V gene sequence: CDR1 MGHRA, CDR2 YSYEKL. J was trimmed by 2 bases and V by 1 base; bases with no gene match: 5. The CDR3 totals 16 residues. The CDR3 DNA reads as TGCGCCAGCAGCCAAGCTCGGACAGGGTACACAGATACGCAGTATTTT. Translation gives CASSQARTGYTDTQYF.

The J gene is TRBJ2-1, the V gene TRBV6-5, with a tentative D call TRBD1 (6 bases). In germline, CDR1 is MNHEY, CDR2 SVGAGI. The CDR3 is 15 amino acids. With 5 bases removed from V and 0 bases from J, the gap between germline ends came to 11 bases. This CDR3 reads CASSDDRSSYNEQFF. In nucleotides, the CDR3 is TGTGCCAGCAGTGACGACAGGAGCTCCTACAATGAGCAGTTCTTC.